The 2 T cell receptor beta chains listed next were all sequenced from one sample in a study of blood T cell repertoires in COVID-19. Data came from immunoSEQ multiplex PCR; TCRdb stores just in-frame clones and leaves some out. The table includes 47,000 or so clones, roughly 80% detected once. The material sequenced was peripheral blood. These receptor sequences come from an older woman with acute or convalescent COVID-19.

V gene TRBV11-2 combines with J gene TRBJ2-3; D remains ambiguous. Germline-derived CDR1 and CDR2 are SGHAT and FQNNGV. Trimming pared 5 bases from V and 0 bases from J, leaving 9 bases between. The CDR3 totals 14 residues. The CDR3 coding sequence is TGTGCCAGCAGCCTCAGTCTTAGCACAGATACGCAGTATTTT. Its protein is CASSLSLSTDTQYF.

This chain's CDR3 is CASSHRNTADTQYF. DNA for the CDR3: TGTGCCAGCAGCCATAGAAATACCGCAGATACGCAGTATTTT. The rearrangement uses TRBV14 and TRBJ2-3; D unclear. The ends were cut back, 3 bases at V and 4 bases at J, with 11 bases in the middle. The CDR3 covers 14 residues. Per the germline V gene, CDR1 is SGHDN and CDR2 is FVKESK.